This TCR beta chain was captured by sequencing in a study of cytomegalovirus exposure and HLA in healthy donors. Whole-study findings and limits: In vitro experiments confirmed that a few CMV-associated chains were specific for CMV antigens. The classifier, whose performance was assessed in both the original and validation cohorts, reportedly diagnosed cytomegalovirus status with high specificity and sensitivity. The listing of 150 to 200 TCR beta chains classed them as cytomegalovirus-associated.

The CDR3 runs to 15 residues. Germline values: CDR1 SGHNT, CDR2 YENEEA. J gave up 5 bases and V 4 bases, and 8 bases lay outside the gene matches. Here immunoSEQ multiplex PCR was the method, and the copy in TCRdb shows in-frame clones only, minus some. The data show over 150,000 clones, around 80% seen once. This clone has just a few counts. Its antigen is still unknown. The genes are TRBV11-3 and TRBJ2-1; 7 nucleotides match TRBD2. Input material: PBMCs. This clonotype was obtained from a woman in her 30s in good health and CMV-seropositive. The CDR3 DNA sequence: TGTGCCAGCAGCTGGGCGAGCGGGACCCACAATGAGCAGTTCTTC. The encoded protein is CASSWASGTHNEQFF.